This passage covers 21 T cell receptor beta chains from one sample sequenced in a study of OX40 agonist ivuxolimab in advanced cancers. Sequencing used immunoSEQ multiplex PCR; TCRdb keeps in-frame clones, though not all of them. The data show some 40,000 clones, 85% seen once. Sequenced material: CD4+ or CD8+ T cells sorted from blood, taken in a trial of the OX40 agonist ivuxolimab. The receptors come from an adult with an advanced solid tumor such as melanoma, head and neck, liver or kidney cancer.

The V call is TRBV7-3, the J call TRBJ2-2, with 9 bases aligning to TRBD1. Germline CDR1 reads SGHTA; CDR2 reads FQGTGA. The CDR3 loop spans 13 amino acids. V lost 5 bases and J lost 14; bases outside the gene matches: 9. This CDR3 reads CASSPPTGGVLFF. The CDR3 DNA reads TGTGCCAGCAGCCCCCCGACAGGGGGGGTCCTGTTTTTT.

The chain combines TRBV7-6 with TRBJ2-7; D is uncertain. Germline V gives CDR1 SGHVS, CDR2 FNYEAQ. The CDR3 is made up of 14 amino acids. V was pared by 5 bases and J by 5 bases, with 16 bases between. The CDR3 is CASSPDLTPNEQYF. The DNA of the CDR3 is TGTGCCAGCAGCCCGGACCTAACCCCCAACGAGCAGTACTTC.

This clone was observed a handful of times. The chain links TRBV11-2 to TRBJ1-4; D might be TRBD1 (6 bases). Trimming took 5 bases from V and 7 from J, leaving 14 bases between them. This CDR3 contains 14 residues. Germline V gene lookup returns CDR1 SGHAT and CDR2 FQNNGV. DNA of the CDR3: TGTGCCAGCAGCCCGAAAGGGGGAGCTGAAAAACTGTTTTTT. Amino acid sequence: CASSPKGGAEKLFF.

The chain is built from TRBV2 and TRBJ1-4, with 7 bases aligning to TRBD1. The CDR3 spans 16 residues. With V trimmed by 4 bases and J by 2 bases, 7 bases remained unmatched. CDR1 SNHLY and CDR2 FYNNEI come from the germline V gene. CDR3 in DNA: TGTGCCAGCAGTGGACAGGGTTTGTTTACTAATGAAAAACTGTTTTTT. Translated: CASSGQGLFTNEKLFF.

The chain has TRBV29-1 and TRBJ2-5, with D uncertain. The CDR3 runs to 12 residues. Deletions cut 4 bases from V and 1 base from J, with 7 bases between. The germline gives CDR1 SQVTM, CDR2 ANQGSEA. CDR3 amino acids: CSVGTFQETQYF. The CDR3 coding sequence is TGCAGCGTTGGGACCTTCCAAGAGACCCAGTACTTC.

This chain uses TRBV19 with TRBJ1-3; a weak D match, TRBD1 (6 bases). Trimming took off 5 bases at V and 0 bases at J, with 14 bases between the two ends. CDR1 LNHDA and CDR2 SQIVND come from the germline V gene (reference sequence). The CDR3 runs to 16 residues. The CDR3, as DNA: TGTGCCAGTAGTTTTACCACAGGGAACTCTGGAAACACCATATATTTT. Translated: CASSFTTGNSGNTIYF.

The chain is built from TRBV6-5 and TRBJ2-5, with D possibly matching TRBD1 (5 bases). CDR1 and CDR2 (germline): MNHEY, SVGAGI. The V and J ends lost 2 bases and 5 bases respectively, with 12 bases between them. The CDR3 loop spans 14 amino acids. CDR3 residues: CASSYDSLGETQYF. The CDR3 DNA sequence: TGTGCCAGCAGTTACGACAGCTTAGGGGAGACCCAGTACTTC.

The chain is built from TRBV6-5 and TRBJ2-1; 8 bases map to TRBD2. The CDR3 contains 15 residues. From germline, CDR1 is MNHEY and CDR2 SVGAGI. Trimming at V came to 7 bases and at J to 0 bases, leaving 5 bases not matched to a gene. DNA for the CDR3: TGTGCCAGCATCAAAAGCGGGAGCTCCTACAATGAGCAGTTCTTC. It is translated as CASIKSGSSYNEQFF.

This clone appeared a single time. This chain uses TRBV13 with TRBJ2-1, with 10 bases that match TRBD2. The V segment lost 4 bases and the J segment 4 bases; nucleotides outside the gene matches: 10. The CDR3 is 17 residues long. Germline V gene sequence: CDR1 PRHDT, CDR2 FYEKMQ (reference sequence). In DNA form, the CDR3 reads TGTGCCAGCAGCTCAAACTCGCGACTAGCGGGTTACAATGAGCAGTTCTTC. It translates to CASSSNSRLAGYNEQFF.

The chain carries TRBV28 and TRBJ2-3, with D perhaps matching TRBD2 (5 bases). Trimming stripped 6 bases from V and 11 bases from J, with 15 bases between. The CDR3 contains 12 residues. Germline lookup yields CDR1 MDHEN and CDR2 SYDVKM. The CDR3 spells CASSSVLREQYF. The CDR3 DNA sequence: TGTGCCAGCAGCTCCGTGCTCCGGGAGCAGTATTTT.

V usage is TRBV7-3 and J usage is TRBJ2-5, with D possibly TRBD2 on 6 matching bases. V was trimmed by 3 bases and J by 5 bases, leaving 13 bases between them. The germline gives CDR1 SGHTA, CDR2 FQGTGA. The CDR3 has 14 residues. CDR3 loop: CASSFQGGTETQYF. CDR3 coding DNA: TGTGCCAGCAGCTTTCAGGGAGGAACGGAGACCCAGTACTTC.

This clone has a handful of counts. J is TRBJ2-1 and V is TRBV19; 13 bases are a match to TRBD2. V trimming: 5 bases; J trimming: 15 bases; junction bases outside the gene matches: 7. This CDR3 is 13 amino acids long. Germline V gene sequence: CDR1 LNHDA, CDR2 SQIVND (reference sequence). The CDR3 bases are TGTGCCAGTAGTGTTACTAGCGGGGGGGAGAGGTTCTTC. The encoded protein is CASSVTSGGERFF.

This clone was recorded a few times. This chain's CDR3 is CANSRDGGYTF. CDR3 coding DNA: TGTGCCAATTCCAGGGACGGTGGCTACACCTTC. The chain combines TRBV6-1 with TRBJ1-2; tentative D call: TRBD1 (5 bases). The germline V gene encodes CDR1 MNHNS and CDR2 SASEGT. This CDR3 has 11 residues. Trimming removed 10 bases from V and 7 bases from J, with 13 bases in between.

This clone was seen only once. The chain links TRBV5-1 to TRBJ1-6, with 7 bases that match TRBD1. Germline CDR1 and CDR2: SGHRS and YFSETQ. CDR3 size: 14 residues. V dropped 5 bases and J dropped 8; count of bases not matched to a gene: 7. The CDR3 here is CASRTTGLYSPLHF. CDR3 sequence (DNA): TGCGCCAGCAGGACGACAGGGCTCTATTCACCCCTCCACTTT.

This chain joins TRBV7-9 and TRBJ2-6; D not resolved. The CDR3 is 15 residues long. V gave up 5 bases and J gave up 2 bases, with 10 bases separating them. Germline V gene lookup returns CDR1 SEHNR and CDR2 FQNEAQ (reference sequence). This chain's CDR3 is CASSKQITGANVLTF. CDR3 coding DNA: TGTGCCAGCAGCAAACAAATAACTGGGGCCAACGTCCTGACTTTC. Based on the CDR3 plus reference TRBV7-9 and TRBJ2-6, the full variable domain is DTGVSQNPRHKITKRGQNVTFRCDPISEHNRLYWYRQTLGQGPEFLTYFQNEAQLEKSRLLSDRFSAERPKGSFSTLEIQRTEQGDSAMYLCASSKQITGANVLTFGAGSRLTVL.

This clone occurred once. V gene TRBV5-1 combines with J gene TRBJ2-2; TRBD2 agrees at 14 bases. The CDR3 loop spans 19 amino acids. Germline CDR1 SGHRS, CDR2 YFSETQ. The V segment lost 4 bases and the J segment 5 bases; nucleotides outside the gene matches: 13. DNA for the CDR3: TGCGCCAGCAGCCGGAATTTTGGACTAGCGGGAGGTTCGACCGGGGAGCTGTTTTTT. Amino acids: CASSRNFGLAGGSTGELFF.

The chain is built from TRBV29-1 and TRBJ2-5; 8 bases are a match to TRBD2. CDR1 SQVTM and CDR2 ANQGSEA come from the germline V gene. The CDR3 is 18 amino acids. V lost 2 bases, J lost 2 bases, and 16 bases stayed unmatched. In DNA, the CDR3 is TGCAGCGTTGAACACCATCTCCCCAGGGCGGGAGGTCAAGAGACCCAGTACTTC. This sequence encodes CSVEHHLPRAGGQETQYF.

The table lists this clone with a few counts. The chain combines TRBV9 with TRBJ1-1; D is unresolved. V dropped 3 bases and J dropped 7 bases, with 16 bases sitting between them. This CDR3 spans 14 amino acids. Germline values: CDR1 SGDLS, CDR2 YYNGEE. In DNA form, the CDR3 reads TGTGCCAGCAGCGGAAACGGGGTTTGGGGTGAAGCTTTCTTT. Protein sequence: CASSGNGVWGEAFF.

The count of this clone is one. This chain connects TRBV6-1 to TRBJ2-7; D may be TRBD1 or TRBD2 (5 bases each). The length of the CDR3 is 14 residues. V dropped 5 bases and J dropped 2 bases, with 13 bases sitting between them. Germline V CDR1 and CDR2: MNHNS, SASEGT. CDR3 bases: TGTGCCAGCAGTCCCCGGGACGGAGCCTACGAGCAGTACTTC. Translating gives CASSPRDGAYEQYF.

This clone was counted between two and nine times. The CDR3 reads CASSPSLGTEAFF. CDR3 nucleotides: TGTGCCAGCTCACCATCACTCGGGACTGAAGCTTTCTTT. The chain uses TRBV18 and TRBJ1-1, with D unclear. The germline V gene encodes CDR1 KGHSH and CDR2 LQKENI. V dropped 2 bases and J dropped 5 bases, with 9 bases sitting between them. The CDR3 runs to 13 residues.

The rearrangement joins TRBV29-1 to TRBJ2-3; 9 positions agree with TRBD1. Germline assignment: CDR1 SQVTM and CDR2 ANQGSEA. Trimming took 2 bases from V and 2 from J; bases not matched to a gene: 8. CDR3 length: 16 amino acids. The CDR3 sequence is CSVEPRRTGVTDTQYF. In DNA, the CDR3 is TGCAGCGTTGAACCCCGCCGGACAGGGGTCACAGATACGCAGTATTTT.